This is a list of T cell receptor beta chains from one sample in a study of blood T cell repertoires in COVID-19. Only in-frame clones appear in the TCRdb table, and some are missing; sequencing was by immunoSEQ multiplex PCR. The table has 35,000 to 50,000 clones, approximately 85% seen once; the top ten hold 13%. Sequenced material: peripheral blood. These receptor sequences come from a woman aged 70 to 79 in a cohort sampled during active COVID-19. The CDR3 runs from the conserved cysteine through the conserved F or W. D genes are given only for firm matches. Clone size is stated in some rows and not others, as once, few, many or a class when expanded.

CDR3aa	CDR3nt	len	abundance	v_gene	j_gene	d_gene
CASSLGGGFAFF	TGTGCCAGCAGCTTAGGAGGTGGGTTTGCTTTCTTT	12	.	TRBV7-2	TRBJ1-1	.
CASSPQAGVVTDTQYF	TGTGCCAGCAGCCCCCAAGCGGGAGTAGTTACAGATACGCAGTATTTT	16	.	TRBV7-2	TRBJ2-3	TRBD2
CASSLDSLSNEQFF	TGTGCCAGCAGCTTAGATTCTCTCTCCAATGAGCAGTTCTTC	14	.	TRBV7-9	TRBJ2-1	.
CASQTSRQGAFF	TGTGCCAGCCAAACCTCTAGGCAAGGAGCTTTCTTT	12	.	TRBV21-1	TRBJ1-1	.
CASSLEGFGGPSEQFF	TGTGCCAGCAGCTTGGAGGGGTTCGGCGGCCCTTCCGAGCAGTTCTTC	16	.	TRBV5-8	TRBJ2-1	.
CASSFWSGTGATDTQYF	TGTGCCAGCAGCTTTTGGAGCGGGACAGGGGCGACAGATACGCAGTATTTT	17	.	TRBV12-1	TRBJ2-3	.
CASSSAGGPPQETQYF	TGCGCCAGCAGCTCGGCGGGAGGGCCCCCCCAAGAGACCCAGTACTTC	16	.	TRBV5-1	TRBJ2-5	TRBD2
CATSDGLRENTGELFF	TGTGCCACCAGTGACGGACTGCGGGAGAACACCGGGGAGCTGTTTTTT	16	.	TRBV24-1	TRBJ2-2	.
CASSFFDSSTDTQYF	TGTGCCAGCAGTTTTTTTGACTCTAGCACAGATACGCAGTATTTT	15	once	TRBV2	TRBJ2-3	.
CASSLGVVGVNYGYTF	TGTGCCAGCAGTTTAGGCGTCGTAGGGGTAAACTATGGCTACACCTTC	16	.	TRBV28	TRBJ1-2	.
CASSQDLGGNEQFF	TGCGCCAGCAGCCAAGATTTAGGGGGAAATGAGCAGTTCTTC	14	.	TRBV4-3	TRBJ2-1	.
CSVDIARKQFF	TGCAGCGTTGATATAGCGCGAAAGCAGTTCTTC	11	once	TRBV29-1	TRBJ2-1	.
CASSEAYTEAFF	TGCGCCAGCAGCGAGGCCTACACTGAAGCTTTCTTT	12	.	TRBV5-1	TRBJ1-1	.
CASSDRQDYGYTF	TGCGCCAGCAGTGATCGGCAGGACTATGGCTACACCTTC	13	.	TRBV10-1	TRBJ1-2	.
CASSANHRRASSYEQYF	TGTGCCAGCAGTGCCAACCACCGCAGGGCGAGCTCCTACGAGCAGTACTTC	17	once	TRBV6-1	TRBJ2-7	.
CASSVAGSYNEAFF	TGTGCCAGCAGCGTAGCGGGGTCGTACAATGAAGCTTTCTTT	14	.	TRBV9	TRBJ1-1	.
CASSQGGLAGAGEQYF	TGTGCCAGCAGCCAAGGGGGGCTAGCGGGAGCCGGAGAGCAGTACTTC	16	.	TRBV3-1/TRBV3-2	TRBJ2-7	TRBD2
CASSPQRNSYTGELFF	TGTGCCAGCAGCCCCCAGCGGAATTCGTACACCGGGGAGCTGTTTTTT	16	.	TRBV28	TRBJ2-2	.
CASSNLGGNQPQHF	TGTGCCAGCAGCAATCTCGGGGGTAATCAGCCCCAGCATTTT	14	.	TRBV28	TRBJ1-5	.
CASSLDSSTDTQYF	TGCGCCAGCAGCTTGGACAGTAGCACAGATACGCAGTATTTT	14	.	TRBV5-1	TRBJ2-3	.
CASSFQDRNYGYTF	TGTGCCAGCAGCTTCCAAGACAGGAACTATGGCTACACCTTC	14	.	TRBV11-2	TRBJ1-2	.
CASSRLAGALYNEQFF	TGTGCCAGCAGCCGTCTAGCGGGAGCCCTCTACAATGAGCAGTTCTTC	16	.	TRBV5-4	TRBJ2-1	TRBD2
CASSPISTALRGEQYF	TGTGCCAGTAGCCCGATCTCGACAGCATTAAGGGGCGAGCAGTACTTC	16	.	TRBV19	TRBJ2-7	.
CASSYPPSGSYEQYF	TGTGCCAGCAGTTACCCGCCATCAGGGTCCTACGAGCAGTACTTC	15	.	TRBV6-6	TRBJ2-7	.
CAISEPDRVSEQYF	TGTGCCATCAGTGAGCCGGACAGGGTGAGCGAGCAGTACTTC	14	.	TRBV10-3	TRBJ2-7	TRBD1
CASRLREPSTDTQYF	TGTGCAAGTCGCCTTCGGGAGCCTAGCACAGATACGCAGTATTTT	15	once	TRBV12-2	TRBJ2-3	.
CASNRDSPYNEQFF	TGTGCCTCTAACCGCGACTCCCCCTACAATGAGCAGTTCTTC	14	.	TRBV9	TRBJ2-1	.
CASSPYRGQGYTF	TGTGCCAGCTCACCATACAGGGGACAGGGCTACACCTTC	13	.	TRBV18	TRBJ1-2	TRBD1
CASSPSGRDSGNTIYF	TGTGCCAGCTCACCCTCGGGAAGGGACTCTGGAAACACCATATATTTT	16	.	TRBV18	TRBJ1-3	.
CASSHTGEANTGELFF	TGTGCCAGTAGTCATACGGGTGAGGCGAACACCGGGGAGCTGTTTTTT	16	.	TRBV19	TRBJ2-2	.
CASSLGEATEAFF	TGTGCCAGTAGTTTGGGGGAGGCCACTGAAGCTTTCTTT	13	.	TRBV19	TRBJ1-1	.
CASSPATGVYEQYF	TGTGCCAGTAGTCCCGCGACAGGGGTCTACGAGCAGTACTTC	14	.	TRBV19	TRBJ2-7	TRBD1
CASSRTSGMHEQYF	TGTGCCAGCAGTAGGACTAGCGGGATGCATGAGCAGTACTTC	14	few	TRBV6-2/TRBV6-3	TRBJ2-7	TRBD2
CASSLDNSGANVLTF	TGTGCCAGCAGCTTAGACAACTCTGGGGCCAACGTCCTGACTTTC	15	.	TRBV7-3	TRBJ2-6	.
CASSFRGAYEQYF	TGTGCCAGCAGTTTCAGGGGGGCGTACGAGCAGTACTTC	13	.	TRBV28	TRBJ2-7	.
CASTPQWGQIYGYTF	TGTGCCAGCACCCCCCAGTGGGGACAGATCTATGGCTACACCTTC	15	.	TRBV6-5	TRBJ1-2	TRBD1
CASSYGRQGPYEQYF	TGTGCCAGCAGTTACGGAAGACAGGGTCCCTACGAGCAGTACTTC	15	.	TRBV6-6	TRBJ2-7	TRBD1
CASSLSRNTEAFF	TGCGCCAGCAGCTTGAGTAGGAACACTGAAGCTTTCTTT	13	.	TRBV5-1	TRBJ1-1	.
CASSPAWDRGLDGYTF	TGTGCCAGCAGTCCCGCATGGGACAGGGGGTTAGATGGCTACACCTTC	16	.	TRBV27	TRBJ1-2	TRBD1
CARSLRTAEKEKLFF	TGTGCCAGAAGCTTGAGGACAGCGGAGAAGGAAAAACTGTTTTTT	15	.	TRBV5-3	TRBJ1-4	.
CAWSVQGSRAFF	TGTGCCTGGAGTGTACAGGGGTCTAGAGCTTTCTTT	12	.	TRBV30	TRBJ1-1	TRBD1
CASSPTDSGNTIYF	TGTGCCAGCAGCCCTACCGACTCTGGAAACACCATATATTTT	14	.	TRBV9	TRBJ1-3	.
CASTQTGGNNQPQHF	TGTGCCAGCACCCAGACAGGGGGCAACAATCAGCCCCAGCATTTT	15	.	TRBV6-5	TRBJ1-5	TRBD1
CASSLTDSYEQYF	TGCGCCAGCAGCTTGACAGACTCCTACGAGCAGTACTTC	13	.	TRBV5-1	TRBJ2-7	.
CASSPSSGSWYEQYF	TGTGCCAGCAGCCCTTCTAGCGGGAGTTGGTACGAGCAGTACTTC	15	.	TRBV28	TRBJ2-7	TRBD2
CASSIGLAGLQTYEQYF	TGTGCCAGCAGCATCGGACTAGCGGGCCTGCAAACCTACGAGCAGTACTTC	17	.	TRBV7-2	TRBJ2-7	TRBD2
CASSLMGGPDTQYF	TGTGCCAGCAGCTTGATGGGAGGTCCAGATACGCAGTATTTT	14	.	TRBV7-8	TRBJ2-3	.
CASSFRGLGNQPQHF	TGTGCCAGCAGTTTCCGGGGTCTAGGCAATCAGCCCCAGCATTTT	15	.	TRBV28	TRBJ1-5	.
CASSPRTANTGELFF	TGTGCCAGCAGCCCTCGTACAGCGAACACCGGGGAGCTGTTTTTT	15	.	TRBV5-4	TRBJ2-2	.
CASIRTGGSFDQPQHF	TGTGCCAGTATCCGGACAGGGGGCTCTTTTGATCAGCCCCAGCATTTT	16	.	TRBV19	TRBJ1-5	TRBD1
CASSLFQGGYGYTF	TGTGCCAGCAGTTTATTTCAGGGAGGCTATGGCTACACCTTC	14	.	TRBV28	TRBJ1-2	.